The rows below give T cell receptor beta chains drawn from one sample of a study of shared clonotypes between healthy human individuals. Only in-frame clones appear in the TCRdb table, and some are missing; sequencing was by immunoSEQ multiplex PCR. The profile shows 2 million or so clones, 85% to 95% of them singletons. The sequenced sample was naive CD4+ T cells sorted from blood. All receptors come from a man between 18 and 35 years old in good health. The CDR3 runs from the conserved cysteine through the conserved F or W. The D gene is left open where the match is weak. The size entry is marked missing in some rows and otherwise reads once, few, many or a size class.

cdr3_aa: CASRGRGINTEAFF
cdr3_nt: TGTGCCAGCCGCGGGAGGGGAATAAACACTGAAGCTTTCTTT
cdr3_length: 14
clone_size: NA
v_call: TRBV6-6
d_call: NA
j_call: TRBJ1-1

cdr3_aa: CASSVEMGGPSGNEQFF
cdr3_nt: TGTGCCAGCAGCGTAGAAATGGGAGGGCCGTCGGGCAATGAGCAGTTCTTC
cdr3_length: 17
clone_size: NA
v_call: TRBV9
d_call: TRBD2
j_call: TRBJ2-1

cdr3_aa: CASSMAGSGTGELFF
cdr3_nt: TGTGCCAGCAGTATGGCAGGGTCGGGCACCGGGGAGCTGTTTTTT
cdr3_length: 15
clone_size: NA
v_call: TRBV28
d_call: NA
j_call: TRBJ2-2

cdr3_aa: CASSFTVPASGRGELFF
cdr3_nt: TGTGCCAGCAGTTTCACAGTGCCGGCTAGCGGGAGAGGGGAGCTGTTTTTT
cdr3_length: 17
clone_size: NA
v_call: TRBV2
d_call: TRBD2
j_call: TRBJ2-2

cdr3_aa: CASSRQGAHEQYF
cdr3_nt: TGTGCCAGCAGCCGACAGGGGGCCCACGAGCAGTACTTC
cdr3_length: 13
clone_size: once
v_call: TRBV6-5
d_call: TRBD1
j_call: TRBJ2-7

cdr3_aa: CASSQEGTGLFGSGYTF
cdr3_nt: TGCGCCAGCAGCCAAGAGGGGACAGGGTTATTTGGGTCAGGCTACACCTTC
cdr3_length: 17
clone_size: NA
v_call: TRBV4-1
d_call: TRBD1
j_call: TRBJ1-2

cdr3_aa: CASSFGTSGSHYEQYF
cdr3_nt: TGTGCCAGCAGCTTCGGGACTAGCGGAAGCCACTACGAGCAGTACTTC
cdr3_length: 16
clone_size: NA
v_call: TRBV7-9
d_call: TRBD2
j_call: TRBJ2-7

cdr3_aa: CASSPQGATDYGYTF
cdr3_nt: TGTGCCAGCAGCCCACAGGGGGCGACAGACTATGGCTACACCTTC
cdr3_length: 15
clone_size: NA
v_call: TRBV28
d_call: TRBD1
j_call: TRBJ1-2

cdr3_aa: CASILQGSYEQYF
cdr3_nt: TGTGCCAGCATCCTACAGGGCTCCTACGAGCAGTACTTC
cdr3_length: 13
clone_size: NA
v_call: TRBV28
d_call: NA
j_call: TRBJ2-7

cdr3_aa: CASSELAGNTGELFF
cdr3_nt: TGTGCCAGCAGCGAACTAGCGGGGAACACCGGGGAGCTGTTTTTT
cdr3_length: 15
clone_size: NA
v_call: TRBV9
d_call: TRBD2
j_call: TRBJ2-2

cdr3_aa: CASSQRSGDAEAFF
cdr3_nt: TGTGCCAGCTCGCAAAGGTCGGGGGACGCTGAAGCTTTCTTT
cdr3_length: 14
clone_size: NA
v_call: TRBV18
d_call: NA
j_call: TRBJ1-1

cdr3_aa: CASSFPTGELFF
cdr3_nt: TGCGCCAGCAGCTTCCCAACCGGGGAGCTGTTTTTT
cdr3_length: 12
clone_size: few
v_call: TRBV5-1
d_call: NA
j_call: TRBJ2-2

cdr3_aa: CASSVRGTDTQYF
cdr3_nt: TGCGCCAGCAGTGTTCGAGGCACAGATACGCAGTATTTT
cdr3_length: 13
clone_size: NA
v_call: TRBV10-1
d_call: NA
j_call: TRBJ2-3

cdr3_aa: CASNPGLAGAGELFF
cdr3_nt: TGTGCCAGCAACCCGGGACTAGCGGGAGCCGGGGAGCTGTTTTTT
cdr3_length: 15
clone_size: NA
v_call: TRBV27
d_call: TRBD2
j_call: TRBJ2-2

cdr3_aa: CASSPQSDGDSPLHF
cdr3_nt: TGTGCCAGCTCACCTCAGAGCGATGGGGATTCACCCCTCCACTTT
cdr3_length: 15
clone_size: NA
v_call: TRBV18
d_call: NA
j_call: TRBJ1-6

cdr3_aa: CASSTGTGGTGYNEQFF
cdr3_nt: TGCGCCAGCAGCACCGGGACAGGGGGGACCGGCTACAATGAGCAGTTCTTC
cdr3_length: 17
clone_size: NA
v_call: TRBV4-1
d_call: TRBD1
j_call: TRBJ2-1

cdr3_aa: CASSPSRGWNGGYTF
cdr3_nt: TGTGCCAGCAGCCCCTCAAGGGGGTGGAATGGAGGCTACACCTTC
cdr3_length: 15
clone_size: NA
v_call: TRBV11-2
d_call: NA
j_call: TRBJ1-2

cdr3_aa: CASSQDGDRATGELFF
cdr3_nt: TGTGCCAGCAGCCAAGACGGGGACAGGGCCACCGGGGAGCTGTTTTTT
cdr3_length: 16
clone_size: NA
v_call: TRBV14
d_call: TRBD1
j_call: TRBJ2-2

cdr3_aa: CAIGVGASTDTQYF
cdr3_nt: TGTGCCATCGGAGTCGGGGCTAGCACAGATACGCAGTATTTT
cdr3_length: 14
clone_size: NA
v_call: TRBV10-3
d_call: NA
j_call: TRBJ2-3

cdr3_aa: CASSLEWGGGQGYTF
cdr3_nt: TGCGCCAGCAGCTTGGAGTGGGGAGGAGGGCAAGGCTACACCTTC
cdr3_length: 15
clone_size: NA
v_call: TRBV5-1
d_call: NA
j_call: TRBJ1-2

cdr3_aa: CASSLVGLNTEAFF
cdr3_nt: TGTGCCAGCAGCTTAGTAGGTCTGAACACTGAAGCTTTCTTT
cdr3_length: 14
clone_size: NA
v_call: TRBV7-9
d_call: NA
j_call: TRBJ1-1

cdr3_aa: CASSQDPRRGLNYGYTF
cdr3_nt: TGTGCCAGCAGCCAAGACCCCCGGAGGGGACTAAACTATGGCTACACCTTC
cdr3_length: 17
clone_size: NA
v_call: TRBV14
d_call: NA
j_call: TRBJ1-2

cdr3_aa: CASSAPTRGETQYF
cdr3_nt: TGTGCCAGCAGTGCACCAACACGGGGCGAGACCCAGTACTTC
cdr3_length: 14
clone_size: NA
v_call: TRBV25-1
d_call: NA
j_call: TRBJ2-5

cdr3_aa: CASRPSGNTGELFF
cdr3_nt: TGTGCCAGCAGGCCTTCGGGGAACACCGGGGAGCTGTTTTTT
cdr3_length: 14
clone_size: NA
v_call: TRBV6-5
d_call: NA
j_call: TRBJ2-2

cdr3_aa: CASSLDRAASGNTIYF
cdr3_nt: TGTGCCAGCAGCTTGGACAGGGCCGCCTCTGGAAACACCATATATTTT
cdr3_length: 16
clone_size: once
v_call: TRBV5-6
d_call: NA
j_call: TRBJ1-3

cdr3_aa: CASSPPHQIHEQFF
cdr3_nt: TGTGCCAGCAGTCCTCCTCACCAAATCCATGAGCAGTTCTTC
cdr3_length: 14
clone_size: NA
v_call: TRBV28
d_call: NA
j_call: TRBJ2-1

cdr3_aa: CAISASGGATETQYF
cdr3_nt: TGTGCCATCAGTGCTAGCGGGGGGGCCACGGAGACCCAGTACTTC
cdr3_length: 15
clone_size: NA
v_call: TRBV10-3
d_call: TRBD2
j_call: TRBJ2-5

cdr3_aa: CASSLSGTDTQYF
cdr3_nt: TGTGCCAGCAGCTTAAGTGGCACAGATACGCAGTATTTT
cdr3_length: 13
clone_size: NA
v_call: TRBV7-9
d_call: NA
j_call: TRBJ2-3

cdr3_aa: CASSLALAGRGDEQFF
cdr3_nt: TGCGCCAGCAGCTTGGCCCTGGCGGGGAGAGGGGATGAGCAGTTCTTC
cdr3_length: 16
clone_size: NA
v_call: TRBV5-1
d_call: NA
j_call: TRBJ2-1

cdr3_aa: CSIGTVGPGLVGTDTQYF
cdr3_nt: TGCAGCATAGGGACCGTCGGACCGGGACTAGTAGGCACAGATACGCAGTATTTT
cdr3_length: 18
clone_size: NA
v_call: TRBV29-1
d_call: TRBD2
j_call: TRBJ2-3

cdr3_aa: CASSLGRAGYTF
cdr3_nt: TGTGCCAGCAGTTTAGGGAGGGCTGGCTACACCTTC
cdr3_length: 12
clone_size: NA
v_call: TRBV28
d_call: NA
j_call: TRBJ1-2

cdr3_aa: CASSLRGTDTQYF
cdr3_nt: TGTGCCAGCAGCTTGCGTGGCACAGATACGCAGTATTTT
cdr3_length: 13
clone_size: NA
v_call: TRBV5-4
d_call: NA
j_call: TRBJ2-3

cdr3_aa: CASRPDRDSYNEQFF
cdr3_nt: TGTGCCAGCAGACCCGACAGGGACTCCTACAATGAGCAGTTCTTC
cdr3_length: 15
clone_size: NA
v_call: TRBV6-5
d_call: TRBD1
j_call: TRBJ2-1

cdr3_aa: CASSSQKPGLQNTGELFF
cdr3_nt: TGTGCCAGCAGCTCACAAAAACCGGGACTACAAAACACCGGGGAGCTGTTTTTT
cdr3_length: 18
clone_size: NA
v_call: TRBV5-4
d_call: TRBD2
j_call: TRBJ2-2

cdr3_aa: CASRQGSDTQYF
cdr3_nt: TGTGCCAGCCGGCAGGGTTCGGATACGCAGTATTTT
cdr3_length: 12
clone_size: NA
v_call: TRBV2
d_call: NA
j_call: TRBJ2-3

cdr3_aa: CASSRRTGQYIISEAFF
cdr3_nt: TGTGCCAGCAGCCGTAGGACGGGACAGTATATCATCTCTGAAGCTTTCTTT
cdr3_length: 17
clone_size: NA
v_call: TRBV5-4
d_call: TRBD1
j_call: TRBJ1-1

cdr3_aa: CASSLVSGEPYEQYF
cdr3_nt: TGTGCCAGCAGCTTAGTTAGCGGAGAGCCCTACGAGCAGTACTTC
cdr3_length: 15
clone_size: NA
v_call: TRBV11-2
d_call: NA
j_call: TRBJ2-7

cdr3_aa: CASGAPLHF
cdr3_nt: TGTGCCAGCGGCGCACCCCTCCACTTT
cdr3_length: 9
clone_size: NA
v_call: TRBV6-5
d_call: NA
j_call: TRBJ1-6

cdr3_aa: CASSPLPGVFNVLTF
cdr3_nt: TGTGCCAGCAGTCCGCTGCCGGGAGTATTCAACGTCCTGACTTTC
cdr3_length: 15
clone_size: NA
v_call: TRBV6-1
d_call: NA
j_call: TRBJ2-6

cdr3_aa: CASSIIGGNTEAFF
cdr3_nt: TGTGCCAGCTCGATAATAGGGGGTAACACTGAAGCTTTCTTT
cdr3_length: 14
clone_size: NA
v_call: TRBV18
d_call: NA
j_call: TRBJ1-1

cdr3_aa: CASSFETVAYEQYF
cdr3_nt: TGTGCCAGCAGCTTCGAAACCGTGGCCTACGAGCAGTACTTC
cdr3_length: 14
clone_size: NA
v_call: TRBV11-2
d_call: NA
j_call: TRBJ2-7

cdr3_aa: CATSRKDKQYTEAFF
cdr3_nt: TGTGCCACCAGCAGGAAGGACAAGCAGTACACTGAAGCTTTCTTT
cdr3_length: 15
clone_size: NA
v_call: TRBV15
d_call: NA
j_call: TRBJ1-1

cdr3_aa: CASSFKGETQYF
cdr3_nt: TGTGCCAGCAGCTTTAAAGGCGAGACCCAGTACTTC
cdr3_length: 12
clone_size: NA
v_call: TRBV7-9
d_call: NA
j_call: TRBJ2-5

cdr3_aa: CASSVASGGSHTGELFF
cdr3_nt: TGTGCCAGCAGCGTAGCTAGCGGGGGGTCTCACACCGGGGAGCTGTTTTTT
cdr3_length: 17
clone_size: NA
v_call: TRBV9
d_call: TRBD2
j_call: TRBJ2-2

cdr3_aa: CASSSTGDSYGYTF
cdr3_nt: TGCGCCAGCAGCTCTACAGGGGATTCCTATGGCTACACCTTC
cdr3_length: 14
clone_size: NA
v_call: TRBV5-1
d_call: TRBD1
j_call: TRBJ1-2

cdr3_aa: CASSIQGAYEQYF
cdr3_nt: TGTGCCAGCAGCATACAGGGGGCGTACGAGCAGTACTTC
cdr3_length: 13
clone_size: NA
v_call: TRBV5-4
d_call: TRBD1
j_call: TRBJ2-7

cdr3_aa: CAWSVLGPHGYTF
cdr3_nt: TGTGCCTGGAGTGTACTGGGTCCCCATGGCTACACCTTC
cdr3_length: 13
clone_size: NA
v_call: TRBV30
d_call: NA
j_call: TRBJ1-2

cdr3_aa: CASSQGGRGGSYEQYF
cdr3_nt: TGCGCCAGCAGCCAAGGGGGCAGGGGAGGATCCTACGAGCAGTACTTC
cdr3_length: 16
clone_size: NA
v_call: TRBV4-3
d_call: NA
j_call: TRBJ2-7

cdr3_aa: CASSVSRDTEQFF
cdr3_nt: TGTGCCAGCAGTGTATCAAGAGATACTGAGCAGTTCTTC
cdr3_length: 13
clone_size: NA
v_call: TRBV2
d_call: NA
j_call: TRBJ2-1

cdr3_aa: CASSPRGSSYEQYF
cdr3_nt: TGTGCCAGCTCCCCCAGGGGATCCTCCTACGAGCAGTACTTC
cdr3_length: 14
clone_size: NA
v_call: TRBV27
d_call: NA
j_call: TRBJ2-7